The 20 T cell receptor beta chains presented below share a single source sample, sequenced in a study of OX40 agonist ivuxolimab in advanced cancers. TCRdb's table, derived via immunoSEQ multiplex PCR, lists solely in-frame clones and lacks some. The table has about 76,000 clones, 65% to 90% seen once; the top ten hold roughly 3%. The sample in question was CD4+ or CD8+ T cells sorted from blood, obtained in a trial of the OX40 agonist ivuxolimab. These receptors were collected from an adult with an advanced solid tumor such as melanoma, head and neck, liver or kidney cancer.

This clone has more than one count but fewer than ten. The V gene is TRBV7-2, the J gene TRBJ1-4, with D perhaps matching TRBD1 (5 bases). Per the germline V gene, CDR1 is SGHTA and CDR2 is FQGNSA. The V end was cut by 4 bases, the J end by 4 bases, with 13 bases between. This CDR3 has 15 residues. The DNA for the CDR3 is TGTGCCAGCAGCTCCCCCGGGGCCGTTAATGAAAAACTGTTTTTT. This codes for CASSSPGAVNEKLFF.

This sequence joins TRBV19 and TRBJ2-7, with D perhaps TRBD1 (5 bases). This CDR3 has 14 amino acids. CDR1 is LNHDA, CDR2 SQIVND, per germline (reference sequence). V was clipped by 5 bases and J by 7 bases, with 18 bases between them. The CDR3 sequence: CASSEDRSILEQYF. The CDR3 DNA reads TGTGCCAGTAGTGAAGACAGATCCATCTTGGAGCAGTACTTC.

The genes are TRBV13 and TRBJ2-7; D may be TRBD1 or TRBD2 (5 bases each). The CDR3 has 13 residues. Germline assignment: CDR1 PRHDT and CDR2 FYEKMQ (reference sequence). The germline V and J ends were trimmed by 0 bases and 7 bases, with 10 bases remaining between them. The CDR3 DNA sequence: TGTGCCAGCAGCTTAGGCGGGGCAGATGAGCAGTACTTC. It codes for CASSLGGADEQYF.

CDR3 sequence: CASSLGQGFVNYGYTF. The CDR3 DNA reads TGTGCCAGTAGTTTGGGACAGGGGTTTGTTAACTATGGCTACACCTTC. V usage is TRBV19 and J usage is TRBJ1-2, with TRBD1 identical over 10 bases. The length of the CDR3 is 16 residues. The germline V gene has CDR1 LNHDA and CDR2 SQIVND (reference sequence). Trimming took 5 bases from V and 1 from J; bases not matched to a gene: 7.

The V and J genes are TRBV19 and TRBJ2-3; D is unresolved. The CDR3 contains 12 residues. Germline values: CDR1 LNHDA, CDR2 SQIVND (reference sequence). Deletions cut 2 bases from V and 5 bases from J, with 5 bases between. The CDR3 DNA reads as TGTGCCAGTAGTATAACCGGAGATACGCAGTATTTT. It is translated as CASSITGDTQYF.

This clone has a single count. The chain carries TRBV10-3 and TRBJ2-3, with D possibly being TRBD1 (5 bases). The CDR3 is 15 amino acids. V was pared by 6 bases and J by 4 bases, with 17 bases between. Germline lookup yields CDR1 ENHRY and CDR2 SYGVKD. The CDR3 reads CAIRYQGVGADTQYF. CDR3 coding DNA: TGTGCCATCAGGTACCAAGGGGTTGGCGCAGATACGCAGTATTTT.

The genes are TRBV11-2 and TRBJ1-2, with 10 bases lining up with TRBD1. Trimming at V came to 4 bases and at J to 6 bases, leaving 5 bases not matched to a gene. The CDR3 spans 14 residues. The V gene's germline CDR1 is SGHAT and CDR2 FQNNGV. The CDR3 is CASSSPTGGHGYTF. CDR3 sequence (DNA): TGTGCCAGCAGCTCCCCGACAGGGGGCCATGGCTACACCTTC.

The rearrangement uses TRBV7-3 and TRBJ2-2, with a weak D call TRBD1 (6 bases). Germline assignment: CDR1 SGHTA and CDR2 FQGTGA. Between the trimmed V and J ends, which lost 3 bases and 4 bases, there was a span of 9 bases. This CDR3 has 14 amino acids. The CDR3 is CASSFSDSTGELFF. CDR3 sequence (DNA): TGTGCCAGCAGCTTTTCGGACAGCACCGGGGAGCTGTTTTTT.

The CDR3 sequence is CASSSYGTGVSGANVLTF. CDR3 coding DNA: TGTGCCAGCAGCTCCTACGGGACAGGAGTCTCTGGGGCCAACGTCCTGACTTTC. The chain uses TRBV7-2 and TRBJ2-6; 8 bases line up with TRBD1. The V segment lost 4 bases and the J segment 0 bases; nucleotides outside the gene matches: 8. This CDR3 comprises 18 residues. Germline V gives CDR1 SGHTA, CDR2 FQGNSA.

V usage is TRBV6-5 and J usage is TRBJ1-1, with a weak D call TRBD1 (5 bases). This CDR3 spans 14 amino acids. The V gene lost 2 bases and the J gene lost 5 bases, with 12 bases spanning the gap. Germline V gene lookup returns CDR1 MNHEY and CDR2 SVGAGI. For the CDR3, the DNA is TGTGCCAGCAGTTACGGGGGTAGCTTAACTGAAGCTTTCTTT. It specifies CASSYGGSLTEAFF.

The chain has TRBV7-8 and TRBJ1-1; tentative D call: TRBD1 (5 bases). The CDR3 covers 14 residues. V lost 5 bases and J 7 bases, leaving 17 bases between the germline ends. Germline V gene data show CDR1 as SGHVS and CDR2 as FQNEAQ. CDR3 loop: CASSPTAGRSEAFF. Here the CDR3 DNA reads TGTGCCAGCAGCCCTACCGCGGGGCGTAGTGAAGCTTTCTTT.

This chain joins TRBV7-8 and TRBJ1-2; possibly TRBD1 for D (5 bases). The V end was cut by 5 bases, the J end by 4 bases, with 14 bases between. Germline values: CDR1 SGHVS, CDR2 FQNEAQ. CDR3 length: 14 residues. This chain's CDR3 is CASSAGGVGYGYTF. CDR3 sequence (DNA): TGTGCCAGCAGCGCCGGGGGAGTGGGCTATGGCTACACCTTC.

This clone was recorded once. The chain is built from TRBV7-3 and TRBJ2-5; a possible D gene is TRBD2 (5 bases). This CDR3 has 15 amino acids. Between the trimmed V and J ends, which lost 3 bases and 5 bases, there was a span of 16 bases. Germline V lookup: CDR1 SGHTA, CDR2 FQGTGA. The CDR3 DNA is TGTGCCAGCAGCTTTAACTATCCGGGGTGGGAGACCCAGTACTTC. Residues: CASSFNYPGWETQYF.

The chain couples TRBV19 to TRBJ1-3; D remains ambiguous. V lost 6 bases, J lost 3 bases, and 9 bases lay in between. Germline CDR1 LNHDA, CDR2 SQIVND (reference sequence). The CDR3 consists of 13 residues. This CDR3 is CASSEAGGNTIYF. The CDR3 coding sequence is TGTGCCAGTAGCGAGGCGGGTGGAAACACCATATATTTT.

This chain uses TRBV19 with TRBJ1-6; D may be TRBD1 (5 bases). This CDR3 spans 16 amino acids. Germline V lookup: CDR1 LNHDA, CDR2 SQIVND (reference sequence). V was cut by 4 bases and J by 6 bases, with 16 bases left in between. The CDR3 sequence is CASSRDPGTLNSPLHF. The CDR3 region has the DNA TGTGCCAGTAGTAGAGACCCCGGGACCCTTAATTCACCCCTCCACTTT.

The V and J genes are TRBV19 and TRBJ1-5; possibly TRBD1 for D (6 bases). The CDR3 has 16 residues. The V gene's germline CDR1 is LNHDA and CDR2 SQIVND (reference sequence). Deletions cut 10 bases from V and 1 base from J, with 20 bases between. CDR3 sequence: CATRRGQLGSNQPQHF. The DNA of the CDR3 is TGTGCCACTAGACGGGGGCAGTTGGGGAGCAATCAGCCCCAGCATTTT.

V gene TRBV27 combines with J gene TRBJ1-4; no definite D call. Germline CDR1 is MNHEY and CDR2 is SMNVEV (reference sequence). This CDR3 region has 15 residues. Trimming took off 5 bases at V and 3 bases at J, with 13 bases between the two ends. CDR3 sequence reads: CASSAARIPNEKLFF. DNA for the CDR3: TGTGCCAGCAGTGCAGCGCGGATACCTAATGAAAAACTGTTTTTT.

The chain links TRBV5-4 to TRBJ1-1, with 7 bases matching TRBD1. The germline V gene encodes CDR1 SGHNT and CDR2 YYREEE (reference sequence). The V segment lost 4 bases and the J segment 4 bases; nucleotides outside the gene matches: 7. The CDR3 is made up of 14 amino acids. The CDR3 protein is CASSRQGSGTEAFF. CDR3 nucleotide sequence: TGTGCCAGCAGCCGACAGGGTTCGGGCACTGAAGCTTTCTTT. Supplemented by reference TRBV5-4 and TRBJ1-1, the full variable domain reads ETGVTQSPTHLIKTRGQQVTLRCSSQSGHNTVSWYQQALGQGPQFIFQYYREEENGRGNFPPRFSGLQFPNYSSELNVNALELDDSALYLCASSRQGSGTEAFFGQGTRLTVV.

This sequence joins TRBV6-6 and TRBJ2-1; 9 bases align to TRBD1. Germline V gives CDR1 MNHNY, CDR2 SVGAGI (reference sequence). V gave up 4 bases and J gave up 3 bases; unmatched junction bases: 4. This CDR3 is 15 amino acids long. The CDR3 DNA is TGTGCCAGCAGTTTCGGGACAGGGATCTACAATGAGCAGTTCTTC. Encoded protein: CASSFGTGIYNEQFF.

The chain carries TRBV10-3 and TRBJ1-5; tentative D call: TRBD1 (5 bases). In germline, CDR1 is ENHRY, CDR2 SYGVKD. Between the trimmed V and J ends, which lost 3 bases and 1 base, there was a span of 13 bases. The CDR3 spans 16 residues. Written as DNA, the CDR3 is TGTGCCATCAGTGATCGGGGGGAGGGGAGCAATCAGCCCCAGCATTTT. Translation: CAISDRGEGSNQPQHF.